The rows below give T cell receptor beta chains drawn from one sample of a study of shared clonotypes between healthy human individuals. TCRdb's table, derived via immunoSEQ multiplex PCR, lists solely in-frame clones and lacks some. The sample includes about 2.3 million clones, around 93% seen only once; the top ten take roughly 0.34%. Sequenced: naive CD4+ T cells from PBMCs. These receptors all stem from a man between 18 and 35 years old in good health. Some clones in this sample may be carry-over from other donors' samples. Both conserved end residues are part of each CDR3. A D gene is named only where the DNA matches it firmly. Size is omitted from some rows. Given values are once, few, many or a class for expanded clones.

d_gene	abundance	v_gene	j_gene	CDR3aa	CDR3nt
NA	once	TRBV28	TRBJ1-2	CASSFGSLTGPGDYGYTF	TGTGCCAGCAGTTTTGGGTCCCTGACAGGCCCAGGTGACTATGGCTACACCTTC
TRBD1	NA	TRBV27	TRBJ1-2	CASSRRGQGHGYTF	TGTGCCAGCAGCCGACGGGGACAGGGCCATGGCTACACCTTC
TRBD1	NA	TRBV5-1	TRBJ2-5	CASRTRGQYEETQYF	TGCGCCAGCCGAACACGGGGACAGTACGAAGAGACCCAGTACTTC
NA	NA	TRBV5-1	TRBJ2-7	CASSLGGPYEQYF	TGCGCCAGCAGCTTAGGGGGACCCTACGAGCAGTACTTC
NA	NA	TRBV28	TRBJ2-4	CASSGRWGAKNIQYF	TGTGCCAGCAGTGGGCGGTGGGGAGCCAAAAACATTCAGTACTTC
NA	NA	TRBV7-3	TRBJ2-3	CASSLEGDPSTDTQYF	TGTGCCAGCAGCTTAGAGGGGGACCCTAGCACAGATACGCAGTATTTT
NA	NA	TRBV14	TRBJ2-7	CASSQDLAVYAEQYF	TGTGCCAGCAGCCAAGATTTAGCAGTTTACGCGGAGCAGTACTTC
NA	NA	TRBV5-1	TRBJ2-7	CASSLGSNSYEQYF	TGCGCCAGCAGCTTGGGGTCCAACTCCTACGAGCAGTACTTC
NA	NA	TRBV7-9	TRBJ2-1	CASSLANEQFF	TGTGCCAGCAGCTTAGCAAATGAGCAGTTCTTC
TRBD1	NA	TRBV28	TRBJ2-7	CASRTFMGQGAGEQYF	TGTGCCAGCCGTACGTTCATGGGACAGGGGGCAGGGGAGCAGTACTTC
TRBD1	NA	TRBV4-2	TRBJ2-5	CASSQGRGQETQYF	TGTGCCAGCAGCCAAGGCAGGGGGCAAGAGACCCAGTACTTC
TRBD2	NA	TRBV7-9	TRBJ2-1	CASSLGTSGRVWEQFF	TGTGCCAGCAGCTTAGGAACTAGCGGGAGAGTATGGGAGCAGTTCTTC
NA	NA	TRBV29-1	TRBJ2-3	CSVEDWRNTQYF	TGCAGCGTTGAAGATTGGCGTAATACGCAGTATTTT
NA	NA	TRBV5-1	TRBJ2-5	CASSPARAGGRETQYF	TGCGCCAGCAGCCCGGCGAGGGCCGGGGGTAGAGAGACCCAGTACTTC
NA	NA	TRBV5-1	TRBJ2-3	CASSAASESTDTQYF	TGCGCCAGCAGCGCCGCTAGCGAGAGCACAGATACGCAGTATTTT
NA	NA	TRBV14	TRBJ1-3	CASSHVISGNTIYF	TGTGCCAGCAGCCATGTGATCTCTGGAAACACCATATATTTT
TRBD1	NA	TRBV5-5	TRBJ1-2	CASSTGGTGGYGYTF	TGTGCCAGCAGCACCGGAGGGACAGGGGGCTATGGCTACACCTTC
NA	once	TRBV27	TRBJ1-2	CASRSEEGGGYTF	TGTGCCAGCCGATCCGAAGAGGGGGGGGGCTACACCTTC
TRBD2	NA	TRBV5-6	TRBJ2-5	CASSLEGSGGETQYF	TGTGCCAGCAGCTTGGAGGGTTCCGGGGGGGAGACCCAGTACTTC
NA	once	TRBV4-3	TRBJ1-1	CASAYREATEAFF	TGCGCCAGCGCCTACCGGGAGGCCACTGAAGCTTTCTTT
TRBD1	NA	TRBV5-8	TRBJ2-1	CASSSRTGAPYNEQFF	TGTGCCAGCAGCAGCCGGACAGGGGCCCCGTACAATGAGCAGTTCTTC
TRBD1	NA	TRBV2	TRBJ1-3	CAYRGGGNTIYF	TGTGCGTACAGGGGGGGAGGAAACACCATATATTTT
TRBD2	NA	TRBV5-4	TRBJ2-7	CASSPGPREGAYEQYF	TGTGCCAGCAGCCCCGGTCCGCGGGAGGGCGCCTACGAGCAGTACTTC
TRBD1	NA	TRBV28	TRBJ1-5	CASSLWGQLYSNQPQHF	TGTGCCAGCAGTTTATGGGGACAGCTATATAGCAATCAGCCCCAGCATTTT
NA	NA	TRBV5-1	TRBJ1-4	CASSLPDRDNEKLFF	TGCGCCAGCAGCCTTCCTGACAGAGATAATGAAAAACTGTTTTTT
TRBD1	few	TRBV25-1	TRBJ2-7	CASSDPDRAKQYF	TGTGCCAGCAGTGATCCGGACAGGGCGAAGCAGTACTTC